Listed here are 27 T cell receptor beta chains from one sample, sequenced in a study of read filtering for tumor transcriptome and immune sequencing. From approximately 430 ng of RNA, a library with molecular barcoded alpha/delta and beta/gamma adaptors was made. TCRdb ran MiXCR on the reads and lists one entry per CDR3 protein. The sample contains about 130,000 distinct CDR3 sequences, 13% of which appear only once. The sample consisted of a population of CD138-negative cells sorted from bone marrow. These receptors all stem from a donor over 35 with multiple myeloma.

The rearrangement joins TRBV29-1 to TRBJ2-2, with TRBD1 as a possible D gene (5 bases). V gave up 7 bases and J gave up 3 bases, with 15 bases separating them. From germline, CDR1 is SQVTM and CDR2 ANQGSEA. CDR3 length: 14 amino acids. The CDR3 loop reads CSAQRGRDTGELFF. In nucleotides, the CDR3 is TGCAGCGCTCAAAGGGGCAGGGACACCGGGGAGCTGTTTTTT.

The rearrangement uses TRBV3-1 and TRBJ1-2; D not resolved. CDR1 and CDR2 from the germline V gene are LGHDT and YNNKEL (reference sequence). The CDR3 covers 14 residues. V lost 2 bases, J lost 2 bases, and 9 bases lay in between. In DNA, the CDR3 is TGTGCCAGCAGCCAAAGCGCACAGAACTATGGCTACACCTTC. Translating it yields CASSQSAQNYGYTF.

This clonotype was detected ten times or more. J is TRBJ2-1 and V is TRBV7-9; 15 bases agree with TRBD2. The CDR3 is made up of 19 amino acids. After removal of 0 bases from V and 4 bases from J, the junction contained 7 bases not matched to a gene. Per the germline V gene, CDR1 is SEHNR and CDR2 is FQNEAQ (reference sequence). CDR3 loop: CASSLAPGLAGGAYNEQFF. The CDR3 bases are TGTGCCAGCAGCTTAGCACCGGGACTAGCGGGAGGAGCTTACAATGAGCAGTTCTTC. The entire variable domain, with the rest obtained from reference TRBV7-9 and TRBJ2-1, is as follows: DTGVSQNPRHKITKRGQNVTFRCDPISEHNRLYWYRQTLGQGPEFLTYFQNEAQLEKSRLLSDRFSAERPKGSFSTLEIQRTEQGDSAMYLCASSLAPGLAGGAYNEQFFGPGTRLTVL.

This clonotype was recorded at least ten times. This chain joins TRBV4-1 and TRBJ2-5; the match to TRBD1 covers 9 bases. With 0 bases clipped from V and 3 bases from J, the junction kept 5 bases outside the gene matches. The germline V gene has CDR1 MGHRA and CDR2 YSYEKL. The length of the CDR3 is 16 residues. The CDR3 coding sequence is TGCGCCAGCAGCCAAGAAGGGACAGGGCGCGAAGAGACCCAGTACTTC. Amino acids: CASSQEGTGREETQYF.

This chain joins TRBV6-1 and TRBJ2-1; the D gene is possibly TRBD2 (6 bases). Germline V lookup: CDR1 MNHNS, CDR2 SASEGT. The CDR3 runs to 17 residues. The V end was cut by 6 bases, the J end by 1 base, with 19 bases between. DNA of the CDR3: TGTGCCAGCAGGGAGAGGTGGAGGGCTAAATCCTACAATGAGCAGTTCTTC. Protein sequence: CASRERWRAKSYNEQFF.

The chain carries TRBV2 and TRBJ2-2, with 10 nucleotides matching TRBD2. Germline V gives CDR1 SNHLY, CDR2 FYNNEI. V lost 7 bases and J lost 6; bases outside the gene matches: 2. This CDR3 is 13 amino acids long. The CDR3 here is CASKAGGPGELFF. The CDR3 DNA is TGTGCCAGCAAAGCGGGAGGGCCCGGGGAGCTGTTTTTT.

This clonotype has ten or more counts. The chain employs TRBV3-1 and TRBJ1-5; 9 bases agree with TRBD1. CDR3 length equals 16 residues. Germline V gene data show CDR1 as LGHDT and CDR2 as YNNKEL (reference sequence). J gave up 6 bases and V 0 bases, and 6 bases lay outside the gene matches. CDR3 loop: CASSQDPGQGGQPQHF. The CDR3 coding sequence is TGTGCCAGCAGCCAAGATCCGGGACAGGGAGGTCAGCCCCAGCATTTT.

This clonotype was counted at least ten times. This sequence joins TRBV28 and TRBJ2-5; 7 bases are shared with TRBD1. The CDR3 runs 16 residues. The ends lost 5 bases at V and 5 bases at J; junction bases unmatched: 14. Looked up from germline, CDR1 is MDHEN and CDR2 is SYDVKM. The CDR3 reads CASSTRTGTDPETQYF. Written as DNA, the CDR3 is TGTGCCAGCAGTACTCGTACCGGGACAGACCCGGAGACCCAGTACTTC. The full variable domain, its missing parts supplied by reference TRBV28 and TRBJ2-5, is DVKVTQSSRYLVKRTGEKVFLECVQDMDHENMFWYRQDPGLGLRLIYFSYDVKMKEKGDIPEGYSVSREKKERFSLILESASTNQTSMYLCASSTRTGTDPETQYFGPGTRLLVL.

The sample holds many counts of this clonotype. V usage is TRBV12-3 or TRBV12-4 and J usage is TRBJ2-1, with 11 bases matching TRBD2. J was trimmed by 12 bases and V by 7 bases; bases with no gene match: 14. The CDR3 spans 15 residues. The CDR3 DNA reads TGTGCCAGCATTCGGACTAGCGGGCTCCCCGGGGGGCAGTTCTTC. Translation gives CASIRTSGLPGGQFF.

This clonotype has at least ten counts. V usage is TRBV10-2 and J usage is TRBJ2-5, with TRBD2 matching over 11 bases. Germline lookup yields CDR1 WSHSY and CDR2 SAAADI. V shed 2 bases and J 1 base; nucleotides not matched to a gene: 3. The CDR3 spans 16 residues. The CDR3 DNA follows: TGCGCCAGCAGTGAGCTAGCGGGAGGCCTCCAAGAGACCCAGTACTTC. It translates to CASSELAGGLQETQYF.

Points on this clonotype: The junction and the germline gene differ at one end; a read error may be behind it. V and J are TRBV7-9 and TRBJ2-5; 8 bases match TRBD2. Germline V gene data show CDR1 as SEHNR and CDR2 as FQNEAQ (reference sequence). The CDR3 has 15 residues. The DNA for the CDR3 is TGTGTCAGCAGCTTGGGTAGCGGGGTCCAAGAGACCCAGTACTTC. Its translation is CVSSLGSGVQETQYF.

This clonotype was detected ten times or more. The J gene is TRBJ2-1, the V gene TRBV6-1, with a possible D match to TRBD1 (7 bases). Germline values: CDR1 MNHNS, CDR2 SASEGT. V was shortened by 0 bases and J by 4 bases, with 16 bases between the two germline ends. The CDR3 spans 17 residues. CDR3 DNA: TGTGCCAGCAGTGAAGCGGGGGGACAGAAACCTTACAATGAGCAGTTCTTC. Its translation is CASSEAGGQKPYNEQFF.

A note on this clonotype: With a much larger clone just one base away, this may be a read error. The DNA for the CDR3 is TGTGCCATCTCACCCAATGAAATGCGGACAGGGACGAACACTGAAGCTTTCTTT. Its protein is CAISPNEMRTGTNTEAFF. V and J are TRBV18 and TRBJ1-1; 8 nucleotides agree with TRBD1. Per germline, CDR1 KGHSH and CDR2 LQKENI. This CDR3 contains 18 residues. Full variable domain (rest looked up from reference TRBV18 and TRBJ1-1): NAGVMQNPRHLVRRRGQEARLRCSPMKGHSHVYWYRQLPEEGLKFMVYLQKENIIDESGMPKERFSAEFPKEGPSILRIQQVVRGDSAAYFCAISPNEMRTGTNTEAFFGQGTRLTVV.

In this sample, this clonotype turned up many times. V is TRBV7-9 and J is TRBJ2-5, with unresolved D. The germline CDR1 and CDR2 sequences are SEHNR and FQNEAQ (reference sequence). Trimming cost V 8 bases and J 2 bases, with 9 bases left between them. The CDR3 extends over 12 amino acids. CDR3 DNA sequence: TGTGCCAGCCGGGTGGAACAAGAGACCCAGTACTTC. It translates to CASRVEQETQYF.

The J gene is TRBJ1-4, the V gene TRBV5-1; maybe TRBD1 (5 bases). Trimming shortened V by 4 bases and J by 3 bases, and 16 bases separated the two germline ends. Germline V lookup: CDR1 SGHRS, CDR2 YFSETQ. The CDR3 contains 16 residues. CDR3 in amino acids: CASSPRQLGPNEKLFF. CDR3 sequence (DNA): TGCGCCAGCAGCCCTCGACAGCTGGGACCTAATGAAAAACTGTTTTTT. The full variable domain, its missing parts supplied by reference TRBV5-1 and TRBJ1-4, is KAGVTQTPRYLIKTRGQQVTLSCSPISGHRSVSWYQQTPGQGLQFLFEYFSETQRNKGNFPGRFSGRQFSNSRSEMNVSTLELGDSALYLCASSPRQLGPNEKLFFGSGTQLSVL.

There are many counts of this clonotype. The genes are TRBV4-2 and TRBJ2-3; no reliable D call. Trimming shortened V by 1 base and J by 2 bases, and 16 bases separated the two germline ends. The germline V gene has CDR1 LGHNA and CDR2 YNFKEQ. This CDR3 comprises 17 residues. The DNA of the CDR3 is TGTGCCAGCAGCCAAGCTGTCCGAAACCCCTCCACAGATACGCAGTATTTT. It yields the protein CASSQAVRNPSTDTQYF.

This clonotype was observed many times. This chain uses TRBV19 with TRBJ2-1, with TRBD2 matching 15 bases. Germline V gene data show CDR1 as LNHDA and CDR2 as SQIVND (reference sequence). Trimming at V came to 7 bases and at J to 1 base, leaving 2 bases not matched to a gene. CDR3 length equals 16 residues. The CDR3 region is CASTGTSGRSYNEQFF. As DNA, the CDR3 is TGTGCCAGTACCGGGACTAGCGGGAGGTCCTACAATGAGCAGTTCTTC.

Comments on this clonotype: One base away lies a much larger clone, so this may be a sequencing read error. The chain carries TRBV7-2 and TRBJ2-1; D gene unclear. The CDR3 is 12 residues long. Per the germline V gene, CDR1 is SGHTA and CDR2 is FQGNSA. The CDR3 nucleotides read TGTGCCAGCAGCAGCCCCTGGAATGAGCGGTTCTTC. Protein product: CASSSPWNERFF.

This clonotype appeared a single time. Given a much more abundant clone one base away, this may be a read error. The chain couples TRBV28 to TRBJ2-7, with 7 bases that match TRBD2. The CDR3 length is 15 residues. Germline-derived CDR1 and CDR2 are MDHEN and SYDVKM. The junction had 17 bases not matched to a gene; V was cut back by 9 bases and J by 6 bases. CDR3 amino acids: CARSQSRDYRGEQYF. DNA for the CDR3: TGTGCCAGGAGCCAGAGCCGGGACTACCGGGGCGAGCAGTACTTC.

This clonotype was counted only a few times. A read error may be the cause here, since a much bigger clone is one base away. The V and J genes are TRBV11-1 and TRBJ2-3, with a weak D call TRBD2 (6 bases). Per germline, CDR1 SGHAT and CDR2 FQDESV (reference sequence). This CDR3 is built from 16 residues. DNA for the CDR3: TGTGCCAGCAGCTTAGGACTAGTACATGGCACAGGTACGCAGTATTTT. This encodes CASSLGLVHGTGTQYF.

There are many counts of this clonotype. The chain employs TRBV20-1 and TRBJ2-1; tentatively, D is TRBD2 (5 bases). The CDR3 spans 9 residues. CDR1 is DFQATT and CDR2 is SNEGSKA in the germline V gene (reference sequence). CDR3 region: CGVSSSQFF. The CDR3 DNA reads TGCGGGGTATCTAGCTCGCAGTTCTTC.

This clonotype was found many times. The chain links TRBV4-1 to TRBJ1-2, with 9 bases identical to TRBD1. The trim removed 2 bases at V and 4 bases at J, leaving 5 bases unmatched. This CDR3 is 15 amino acids long. CDR1 and CDR2 (germline): MGHRA, YSYEKL. The CDR3 DNA sequence: TGCGCCAGCAGCCAACCTACAGGGGGCGTCTATGGCTACACCTTC. It translates to CASSQPTGGVYGYTF.

There are many counts of this clonotype. The J gene is TRBJ1-5, the V gene TRBV12-3 or TRBV12-4, with 7 bases fitting TRBD1. V lost 5 bases to trimming and J lost 0 bases; unmatched junction nucleotides: 4. This CDR3 has 15 amino acids. CDR3 protein: CASSLQGNSNQPQHF. CDR3 in DNA: TGTGCCAGCAGTCTACAGGGGAATAGCAATCAGCCCCAGCATTTT.

This clonotype was found many times. The chain joins TRBV5-1 to TRBJ1-1; D unclear. The V gene's germline CDR1 is SGHRS and CDR2 YFSETQ. V lost 4 bases, J lost 0 bases, and 10 bases lay in between. This CDR3 region has 14 residues. The chain's CDR3 is CASSMAAMNTEAFF. The CDR3 bases are TGCGCCAGCAGCATGGCAGCGATGAACACTGAAGCTTTCTTT.

This clonotype showed up many times. The chain recombines TRBV2 with TRBJ1-5; TRBD1 might be the D (6 bases). CDR1 is SNHLY, CDR2 FYNNEI, per germline. The CDR3 covers 15 residues. The V and J ends lost 3 bases and 2 bases respectively, with 11 bases between them. CDR3 sequence reads: CASSEGGAGNQPQHF. The CDR3 DNA follows: TGTGCCAGCAGTGAGGGGGGGGCCGGCAATCAGCCCCAGCATTTT.

This clonotype was detected many times. The chain links TRBV20-1 to TRBJ1-5; D unclear. The germline V gene has CDR1 DFQATT and CDR2 SNEGSKA (reference sequence). The CDR3 covers 14 residues. Trimming removed 3 bases at V and 0 bases at J, with 9 bases between. The CDR3 protein is CSARIQNSNQPQHF. CDR3 nucleotide sequence: TGCAGTGCTAGGATTCAGAATAGCAATCAGCCCCAGCATTTT.

This clonotype was detected many times. The DNA of the CDR3 is TGTGCCAGCAGCCCTGCGGGCGGGAGCCCCGGGGAGCTGTTTTTT. It encodes CASSPAGGSPGELFF. The chain links TRBV25-1 to TRBJ2-2; 7 bases agree with TRBD2. J was trimmed by 6 bases and V by 6 bases; bases with no gene match: 10. The CDR3 consists of 15 residues. CDR1 is MGHDK and CDR2 is SYGVNS in the germline V gene.